These 15 T cell receptor beta chains came from one sample sequenced in a study of shared clonotypes between healthy human individuals. The table came from immunoSEQ multiplex PCR; TCRdb's copy has only in-frame clones and leaves some out. The profile shows more than 2,000,000 clones, roughly nine tenths of them singletons. Sequencing was carried out using naive CD4+ T cells sorted from blood. Subset described: CD45RA+ positively selected. Receptors originate from a man aged 18 to 30 in good health.

CDR3 sequence: CASRKGTNTGELFF. CDR3 nucleotide sequence: TGTGCCAGCAGGAAGGGGACGAACACCGGGGAGCTGTTTTTT. J is TRBJ2-2 and V is TRBV28; D is perhaps TRBD1 (5 bases). Germline CDR1 and CDR2: MDHEN and SYDVKM. Trimming removed 6 bases from V and 0 bases from J, with 8 bases in between. This CDR3 comprises 14 residues.

This clone occurred once. The rearrangement uses TRBV7-9 and TRBJ1-2; D unresolved. This CDR3 is built from 16 residues. Germline lookup yields CDR1 SEHNR and CDR2 FQNEAQ (reference sequence). Between the trimmed V and J ends, which lost 3 bases and 4 bases, there was a span of 18 bases. The CDR3 spells CASSLSPRAETYGYTF. CDR3 DNA sequence: TGTGCCAGCAGCTTGTCCCCCCGGGCCGAGACCTATGGCTACACCTTC.

This chain connects TRBV30 to TRBJ2-4, with 7 bases fitting TRBD1. J gave up 3 bases and V 3 bases, and 2 bases lay outside the gene matches. The CDR3 totals 13 residues. From germline, CDR1 is GTSNPN and CDR2 SVGIG (reference sequence). The CDR3 DNA reads TGTGCCTGGAGACAGGGGAGCAAAAACATTCAGTACTTC. It specifies CAWRQGSKNIQYF.

J is TRBJ1-2 and V is TRBV2; 7 bases line up with TRBD1. The germline V gene encodes CDR1 SNHLY and CDR2 FYNNEI. The CDR3 has 12 amino acids. V dropped 11 bases and J dropped 4; count of bases not matched to a gene: 7. The CDR3 here is CAVSRGSYGYTF. The CDR3 region has the DNA TGTGCCGTCAGCAGGGGGTCCTATGGCTACACCTTC.

This rearrangement joins TRBV25-1 to TRBJ2-5; either TRBD1 or TRBD2 may fit D (5 bases each). The CDR3 contains 15 residues. Per germline, CDR1 MGHDK and CDR2 SYGVNS. V lost 4 bases, J lost 7 bases, and 19 bases lay in between. The CDR3 DNA reads as TGTGCCAGCAGTGCGCCCGGGACCCAGTCCGGGACCCAGTACTTC. It codes for CASSAPGTQSGTQYF.

The chain recombines TRBV28 with TRBJ1-1, with D unclear. The ends were cut back, 6 bases at V and 1 base at J, with 18 bases in the middle. CDR1 is MDHEN and CDR2 is SYDVKM in the germline V gene. The CDR3 is 16 residues long. The CDR3 DNA follows: TGTGCCAGCAGGCTAAGAAGACCCGGCGGGAACACTGAAGCTTTCTTT. Protein sequence: CASRLRRPGGNTEAFF.

This rearrangement joins TRBV19 to TRBJ2-7; no clear D. Germline-derived CDR1 and CDR2 are LNHDA and SQIVND (reference sequence). CDR3 length: 13 residues. Trimming removed 4 bases at V and 1 base at J, with 8 bases between. Here the CDR3 DNA reads TGTGCCAGTAGTAACGTCCCATCCTACGAGCAGTACTTC. Amino acid sequence: CASSNVPSYEQYF.

The rearrangement links TRBV5-1 to TRBJ1-1, with TRBD1 identical over 8 bases. Germline CDR1 reads SGHRS; CDR2 reads YFSETQ. The CDR3 has 13 amino acids. J was trimmed by 11 bases and V by 2 bases; bases with no gene match: 8. The DNA of the CDR3 is TGCGCCAGCAGCTTCGGGACAGGCCAAGAGGCTTTCTTT. Its protein product is CASSFGTGQEAFF. The entire variable domain, with the rest obtained from reference TRBV5-1 and TRBJ1-1, is as follows: KAGVTQTPRYLIKTRGQQVTLSCSPISGHRSVSWYQQTPGQGLQFLFEYFSETQRNKGNFPGRFSGRQFSNSRSEMNVSTLELGDSALYLCASSFGTGQEAFFGQGTRLTVV.

The rearrangement links TRBV27 to TRBJ2-5; D possibly corresponds to TRBD1 (6 bases). Trimming removed 4 bases from V and 5 bases from J, with 11 bases in between. This CDR3 contains 13 residues. The V gene's germline CDR1 is MNHEY and CDR2 SMNVEV (reference sequence). In DNA form, the CDR3 reads TGTGCCAGCAGTTCCGGGACAAAGGAGACCCAGTACTTC. This gives the protein CASSSGTKETQYF.

The chain has TRBV5-1 and TRBJ2-1; 10 bases are a match to TRBD2. Germline values: CDR1 SGHRS, CDR2 YFSETQ. V lost 5 bases, J lost 9 bases, and 8 bases stayed unmatched. The CDR3 runs 14 residues. The DNA of the CDR3 is TGCGCCAGCAGTCAGACTAGCGGGTCGGGTGAGCAGTTCTTC. Translating it yields CASSQTSGSGEQFF.

The chain uses TRBV5-1 and TRBJ1-3; tentative D call: TRBD1 (6 bases). The ends were cut back, 4 bases at V and 0 bases at J, with 17 bases in the middle. From germline, CDR1 is SGHRS and CDR2 YFSETQ. This CDR3 is 17 amino acids long. CDR3: CASSGSGHRASGNTIYF. CDR3 DNA sequence: TGCGCCAGCAGCGGATCGGGACACAGAGCCTCTGGAAACACCATATATTTT.

The chain uses TRBV30 and TRBJ2-7, with unresolved D. The CDR3 extends over 12 amino acids. Trimming shortened V by 1 base and J by 5 bases, and 9 bases separated the two germline ends. The germline gives CDR1 GTSNPN, CDR2 SVGIG (reference sequence). The CDR3 protein is CAWSGAADEQYF. CDR3 DNA sequence: TGTGCCTGGAGTGGGGCAGCCGACGAGCAGTACTTC. The variable domain in full, with the rest retrieved from reference TRBV30 and TRBJ2-7, is SQTIHQWPATLVQPVGSPLSLECTVEGTSNPNLYWYRQAAGRGLQLLFYSVGIGQISSEVPQNLSASRPQDRQFILSSKKLLLSDSGFYLCAWSGAADEQYFGPGTRLTVT.

The V gene is TRBV4-1, the J gene TRBJ2-5; D might be TRBD2 (6 bases). CDR3 length equals 16 residues. V was cut by 1 base and J by 3 bases, with 15 bases left in between. CDR1 MGHRA and CDR2 YSYEKL come from the germline V gene. The chain's CDR3 is CASSQGFGGPEETQYF. The DNA for the CDR3 is TGCGCCAGCAGCCAAGGGTTCGGGGGACCAGAAGAGACCCAGTACTTC.

This sequence joins TRBV6-5 and TRBJ1-1; D is ambiguous. The CDR3 is made up of 15 amino acids. CDR1 is MNHEY, CDR2 SVGAGI, per germline. Trimming took off 0 bases at V and 0 bases at J, with 8 bases between the two ends. In DNA form, the CDR3 reads TGTGCCAGCAGTTACTCAAAGACGGTGAACACTGAAGCTTTCTTT. Protein: CASSYSKTVNTEAFF.

The chain uses TRBV6-5 and TRBJ1-6; weak D call: TRBD1 (6 bases). This CDR3 comprises 14 residues. Germline CDR1 and CDR2: MNHEY and SVGAGI. With 6 bases removed from V and 7 bases from J, the gap between germline ends came to 13 bases. CDR3 in DNA: TGTGCCAGCAGGATCGGACAGTGGAATTCACCCCTCCACTTT. Translated: CASRIGQWNSPLHF.